Below are 13 T cell receptor beta chains sequenced from a single sample in a study of blood T cell repertoires in COVID-19 (dated by TCRdb to the early 2020s). The method behind the library was the immunoSEQ multiplex PCR assay. TCRdb mirrors the immuneACCESS table, restricted to in-frame sequences. Some clones are absent from its copies; in checked studies, under half trace to an unresolved V gene, and the reason for the others is unknown. Present in this sample are about 190,000 clones, approximately 90% of which were seen just once. The biggest ten clones account for around 1.1% of the sample. The specimen sequenced was peripheral blood. The receptor source for this set is a man younger than 45 with acute or convalescent COVID-19.

This clone showed up just once. V is TRBV4-1 and J is TRBJ1-1; possible D gene TRBD1, 5 bases. Trimming stripped 3 bases from V and 4 bases from J, with 9 bases between. Germline V CDR1 and CDR2: MGHRA, YSYEKL. The CDR3 sequence is 13 residues long. For the CDR3, the DNA is TGCGCCAGCAGCCACGGGGGGATCACTGAAGCTTTCTTT. Translated: CASSHGGITEAFF.

This clone appeared a few times. V and J are TRBV6-1 and TRBJ1-2; a weak D match, TRBD1 (5 bases). Germline CDR1 is MNHNS and CDR2 is SASEGT. V was pared by 2 bases and J by 0 bases, with 13 bases between. CDR3 size: 16 residues. The DNA for the CDR3 is TGTGCCAGCAGTGAACTACCAGACAGAGCTAACTATGGCTACACCTTC. Protein sequence: CASSELPDRANYGYTF.

This clone has more than one count but fewer than ten. V is TRBV5-1 and J is TRBJ1-6; perhaps TRBD1 as D (6 bases). V was shortened by 5 bases and J by 4 bases, with 10 bases between the two germline ends. This CDR3 spans 14 amino acids. Germline assignment: CDR1 SGHRS and CDR2 YFSETQ. CDR3 sequence: CASSPTGYNSPLHF. The DNA of the CDR3 is TGCGCCAGCAGTCCCACAGGGTATAATTCACCCCTCCACTTT.

The chain uses TRBV2 and TRBJ2-1; 14 positions agree with TRBD2. The CDR3 sequence is 15 residues long. Trimming removed 7 bases from V and 7 bases from J; junction bases left unmatched: 6. Germline CDR1 and CDR2: SNHLY and FYNNEI. The DNA for the CDR3 is TGTGCCAGCACGACCGGGACTAGCGGGAGTAATGAGCAGTTCTTC. Its translation is CASTTGTSGSNEQFF.

V usage is TRBV7-3 and J usage is TRBJ2-1; D unclear. Germline V gene data show CDR1 as SGHTA and CDR2 as FQGTGA. The CDR3 is 13 amino acids. The V and J ends lost 2 bases and 5 bases respectively, with 7 bases between them. The CDR3 bases are TGTGCCAGCAGCTTAGGCACCAACAATGAGCAGTTCTTC. Protein: CASSLGTNNEQFF.

The chain employs TRBV30 and TRBJ1-1; D might be TRBD1 (6 bases). Per the germline V gene, CDR1 is GTSNPN and CDR2 is SVGIG (reference sequence). The CDR3 sequence is 15 residues long. The V and J ends lost 4 bases and 0 bases respectively, with 15 bases between them. The CDR3 DNA is TGTGCCTGGAACAAACAGGGTGGAATGAACACTGAAGCTTTCTTT. Translated: CAWNKQGGMNTEAFF.

The CDR3 nucleotides are TGTGCCAGCAGCCAAGGAGTCGGTTTTCAGGTGCTCACGAACACCGGGGAGCTGTTTTTT. As protein: CASSQGVGFQVLTNTGELFF. This chain connects TRBV14 to TRBJ2-2; D is uncertain. Trimming removed 1 base from V and 0 bases from J, with 21 bases in between. The CDR3 covers 20 residues. Germline values: CDR1 SGHDN, CDR2 FVKESK.

This chain links TRBV12-3 or TRBV12-4 with TRBJ1-5, with no clear D. The CDR3 consists of 13 residues. The V and J ends lost 6 bases and 0 bases respectively, with 6 bases between them. As DNA, the CDR3 is TGTGCCAGCAGCCAGAATAGCAATCAGCCCCAGCATTTT. Encoded protein: CASSQNSNQPQHF.

This clone was seen only a few times. The CDR3 region has the DNA TGTGCCAGCTCGCCAACTAGCGGGAGAGGGGAAGAGACCCAGTACTTC. It is translated as CASSPTSGRGEETQYF. The chain uses TRBV18 and TRBJ2-5; 11 bases line up with TRBD2. This CDR3 comprises 16 residues. V shed 6 bases, J shed 3 bases, and the junction held 9 bases outside the gene matches. Looked up from germline, CDR1 is KGHSH and CDR2 is LQKENI.

The rearrangement links TRBV28 to TRBJ2-1, with D perhaps TRBD1 (5 bases). Trimming took 6 bases from V and 5 from J, leaving 11 bases between them. CDR1 MDHEN and CDR2 SYDVKM come from the germline V gene. The CDR3 has 13 amino acids. The CDR3 region has the DNA TGTGCCAGCAGGCGAGACAGCCACAATGAGCAGTTCTTC. This translates into CASRRDSHNEQFF.

The V call is TRBV5-8, the J call TRBJ1-1, with D uncertain. V was cut by 2 bases and J by 8 bases, with 10 bases left in between. Germline CDR1 reads SGHTS; CDR2 reads YDEGEE. This CDR3 is 12 amino acids long. The CDR3 spells CASSLRIGEAFF. The CDR3 DNA reads TGTGCCAGCAGCTTAAGGATCGGGGAAGCTTTCTTT.

The rearrangement joins TRBV7-9 to TRBJ2-2, with TRBD1 as a possible D gene (6 bases). Trimming left V 6 bases short and J 0 bases short, with 14 bases between. The germline V gene has CDR1 SEHNR and CDR2 FQNEAQ (reference sequence). The CDR3 is 16 amino acids. The CDR3 DNA reads as TGTGCCAGCAGGGCCGGGACAACCTCGAACACCGGGGAGCTGTTTTTT. Protein: CASRAGTTSNTGELFF.

The chain has TRBV6-4 and TRBJ2-1; 8 positions match TRBD2. CDR3 length equals 15 residues. Losses at the gene ends were 4 bases for V and 4 bases for J; bases not matched to a gene: 6. CDR1 MRHNA and CDR2 SNTAGT come from the germline V gene. CDR3: CASSASGSRYNEQFF. CDR3 nucleotides: TGTGCCAGCAGTGCCAGCGGGAGCAGATACAATGAGCAGTTCTTC.